The 17 T cell receptor beta chains below come from one sample, sequenced in a study of blood T cell repertoires in COVID-19. The method was immunoSEQ multiplex PCR; TCRdb's version includes in-frame clones alone and lacks a portion of them. The table has around 180,000 clones, approximately 79% seen once. The specimen sequenced was peripheral blood. All receptors derive from a woman aged 80 or older with acute or convalescent COVID-19.

J is TRBJ2-2 and V is TRBV5-1, with D possibly being TRBD2 (7 bases). The germline CDR1 and CDR2 sequences are SGHRS and YFSETQ. The V end lost 3 bases, the J end lost 1 base, and 10 bases lay between the germline ends. The CDR3 totals 15 residues. DNA for the CDR3: TGCGCCAGCAGCTGGGGGGGCATGAACACCGGGGAGCTGTTTTTT. This codes for CASSWGGMNTGELFF. Supplemented by reference TRBV5-1 and TRBJ2-2, the full variable domain reads KAGVTQTPRYLIKTRGQQVTLSCSPISGHRSVSWYQQTPGQGLQFLFEYFSETQRNKGNFPGRFSGRQFSNSRSEMNVSTLELGDSALYLCASSWGGMNTGELFFGEGSRLTVL.

The rearrangement uses TRBV5-6 and TRBJ1-5; D is undetermined. Germline V gives CDR1 SGHDT, CDR2 YYEEEE. The ends were cut back, 4 bases at V and 0 bases at J, with 11 bases in the middle. This CDR3 contains 15 residues. The CDR3 nucleotides read TGTGCCAGCAGCCGGGGTACCCCTAGCAATCAGCCCCAGCATTTT. This gives the protein CASSRGTPSNQPQHF.

The chain has TRBV5-1 and TRBJ2-7; D is undetermined. This CDR3 comprises 15 residues. V dropped 3 bases and J dropped 6 bases, with 19 bases sitting between them. Germline-derived CDR1 and CDR2 are SGHRS and YFSETQ. CDR3 nucleotides: TGCGCCAGCAGCTCGGCTACCGTTGGAGTTTCCGAGCAGTACTTC. Its protein product is CASSSATVGVSEQYF.

V usage is TRBV11-2 and J usage is TRBJ2-5; 9 nucleotides match TRBD1. CDR1 and CDR2 (germline): SGHAT, FQNNGV. This CDR3 spans 15 amino acids. Trimming took 3 bases from V and 6 from J; bases not matched to a gene: 8. The CDR3, as DNA: TGTGCCAGCAGCTTTACAGGGGGCGCTGGGAAGACCCAGTACTTC. Translating it yields CASSFTGGAGKTQYF.

The V gene is TRBV7-9, the J gene TRBJ2-1, with TRBD1 identical over 8 bases. Germline V gives CDR1 SEHNR, CDR2 FQNEAQ (reference sequence). Unmatched junction bases numbered 6, after V lost 5 bases and J lost 6 bases. The CDR3 has 14 amino acids. The CDR3 nucleotides read TGTGCCAGCAGCGCGGGACAGGTACTCAATGAGCAGTTCTTC. As protein: CASSAGQVLNEQFF.

Points on this clone: One base away lies a much larger clone, so this may be a sequencing read error. The V and J genes are TRBV6-5 and TRBJ2-3, with 11 bases that match TRBD2. V lost 5 bases and J lost 1; bases outside the gene matches: 2. This CDR3 is 15 amino acids long. Germline lookup yields CDR1 MNHEY and CDR2 SVGAGI. CDR3 amino acids: CASSTGLAGTDTQYF. CDR3 sequence (DNA): TGTGCCAGCAGTACGGGACTAGCGGGCACAGATACGCAGTATTTT.

V usage is TRBV18 and J usage is TRBJ1-2; 9 bases map to TRBD1. V shed 1 base and J 4 bases; nucleotides not matched to a gene: 13. The CDR3 extends over 18 amino acids. The germline CDR1 and CDR2 sequences are KGHSH and LQKENI. CDR3 sequence: CASSPQLAGTGRGYGYTF. The CDR3 nucleotides read TGTGCCAGCTCACCACAACTAGCCGGGACAGGGCGGGGCTATGGCTACACCTTC.

Notes on this clone: Other DNA sequences of this sample code for an identical CDR3. The chain has TRBV30 and TRBJ1-2; D is ambiguous. The CDR3 loop spans 12 amino acids. The germline V and J ends were trimmed by 2 bases and 4 bases, with 8 bases remaining between them. The germline V gene has CDR1 GTSNPN and CDR2 SVGIG (reference sequence). CDR3 coding DNA: TGTGCCTGGAGTCCGGGAGGCTATGGCTACACCTTC. This gives the protein CAWSPGGYGYTF.

J is TRBJ2-1 and V is TRBV5-8, with TRBD2 as a possible D gene (6 bases). The CDR3 is 13 residues long. Germline V gene data show CDR1 as SGHTS and CDR2 as YDEGEE. Trimming removed 9 bases at V and 4 bases at J, with 14 bases between. CDR3 sequence reads: CATTREEYNEQFF. CDR3 nucleotides: TGTGCCACCACGAGGGAGGAATACAATGAGCAGTTCTTC.

This chain joins TRBV5-1 and TRBJ1-1, with 8 bases that match TRBD1. The CDR3 has 14 amino acids. Germline V lookup: CDR1 SGHRS, CDR2 YFSETQ. V was pared by 4 bases and J by 1 base, with 3 bases of the junction left unmatched. The CDR3 region has the DNA TGCGCCAGCAGCCCGACAGGGGAGAACACTGAAGCTTTCTTT. Protein product: CASSPTGENTEAFF.

This sequence joins TRBV3-1 (or the pseudogene TRBV3-2) and TRBJ2-1; 8 nucleotides align to TRBD2. The CDR3 is 15 residues long. V gave up 6 bases and J gave up 0 bases; unmatched junction bases: 4. Germline CDR1 reads LGHDT; CDR2 reads YNNKEL (reference sequence). The CDR3 nucleotides read TGTGCCAGCAGTGCTACTAGCGGCTCCTACAATGAGCAGTTCTTC. It yields the protein CASSATSGSYNEQFF.

The chain has TRBV6-2 or TRBV6-3 and TRBJ2-3; D is possibly TRBD2 (5 bases). The V end lost 2 bases, the J end lost 5 bases, and 11 bases lay between the germline ends. The CDR3 runs 14 residues. The germline V gene has CDR1 MNHEY and CDR2 SVGEGT. CDR3 nucleotides: TGTGCCAGCAGTTACAATACTAGGCTAGATACGCAGTATTTT. Amino acid sequence: CASSYNTRLDTQYF.

This clone was picked up a small number of times. This chain uses TRBV5-4 with TRBJ2-7; 7 bases line up with TRBD1. Germline lookup yields CDR1 SGHNT and CDR2 YYREEE (reference sequence). With V trimmed by 5 bases and J by 3 bases, 2 bases remained unmatched. The length of the CDR3 is 12 residues. The CDR3 DNA reads as TGTGCCAGCAGTAGGGACAGCTACGAGCAGTACTTC. Protein sequence: CASSRDSYEQYF. Supplemented by reference TRBV5-4 and TRBJ2-7, the full variable domain reads ETGVTQSPTHLIKTRGQQVTLRCSSQSGHNTVSWYQQALGQGPQFIFQYYREEENGRGNFPPRFSGLQFPNYSSELNVNALELDDSALYLCASSRDSYEQYFGPGTRLTVT.

The count of this clone is one. The chain joins TRBV10-3 to TRBJ2-2; 11 bases agree with TRBD1. The CDR3 has 16 amino acids. J was trimmed by 5 bases and V by 6 bases; bases with no gene match: 8. Germline V lookup: CDR1 ENHRY, CDR2 SYGVKD. CDR3: CAISWGQGERTGELFF. Here the CDR3 DNA reads TGTGCCATCAGCTGGGGACAGGGGGAAAGGACCGGGGAGCTGTTTTTT.

The V and J genes are TRBV9 and TRBJ1-1; D perhaps matches TRBD1 (5 bases). V lost 0 bases and J lost 3, with 9 bases in between. The CDR3 consists of 14 residues. Germline V gene data show CDR1 as SGDLS and CDR2 as YYNGEE. CDR3 in DNA: TGTGCCAGCAGCGTAGTCAGGGCTTACACTGAAGCTTTCTTT. As protein: CASSVVRAYTEAFF.

The chain combines TRBV27 with TRBJ2-6, with 9 bases lining up with TRBD1. With 7 bases clipped from V and 4 bases from J, the junction kept 17 bases outside the gene matches. The CDR3 has 19 amino acids. Germline loops: CDR1 MNHEY, CDR2 SMNVEV (reference sequence). The CDR3 nucleotides read TGTGCCAGCACCCCCACTTCAGGGACAGGGTTTGGGGGGGCCAACGTCCTGACTTTC. Residues: CASTPTSGTGFGGANVLTF.

The chain uses TRBV10-3 and TRBJ2-5; D remains ambiguous. Trimming left V 0 bases short and J 3 bases short, with 8 bases between. CDR1 and CDR2 (germline): ENHRY, SYGVKD. The CDR3 runs to 14 residues. The CDR3 bases are TGTGCCATCAGTGAGTCCGCGATAAAAGAGACCCAGTACTTC. Protein sequence: CAISESAIKETQYF.